The source of this T cell receptor beta chain is a study of regulatory T cells in long-lasting Graves disease. This sample's time point: persistent/refractory GD, antithyroid drugs over 5 years with positive TRAb. From RNA extracted from PBMCs, the TCR library was made. For this clonotype: The antigen is undetermined.

The V segment lost 7 bases and the J segment 2 bases; nucleotides outside the gene matches: 5. The CDR3 extends over 14 amino acids. In germline, CDR1 is MDHEN, CDR2 SYDVKM. Building of the TCR beta libraries involved iRepertoire HTBI primers and Arm-PCR of CDR3 regions. TCRdb reprocessed the multiplex PCR reads with MiXCR, giving one entry per CDR3 protein. Found here are a few hundred thousand distinct CDR3 sequences, roughly a quarter of them singletons; the top ten hold around 26%. Study observations and caveats: Persistent disease preferred TRBV28, TRBJ1-2 and TRBJ2-5; new disease, TRBV20-1 and TRBJ2-1. The sample size was small, and this may have reduced accuracy. New patients shared roughly 960 public clonotypes, and persistent patients shared more, with fewer than 3,500.

Here the sequenced sample was peripheral blood mononuclear cells (PBMCs), taken when the disease was refractory, from a patient treated with antithyroid drugs. This TCR derives from a female donor with Graves disease. The rearrangement links TRBV28 to TRBJ1-3, with TRBD1 identical over 7 bases. CDR3 region: CASNSQGAGNTIYF. DNA for the CDR3: TGTGCCAGCAATTCCCAGGGGGCTGGAAACACCATATATTTT.